What follows are 16 T cell receptor beta chains derived from one specimen sequenced in a study of T cell changes during pregnancy in multiple sclerosis. Assay: immunoSEQ multiplex PCR; the TCRdb copy retains only in-frame clones and omits some. The data contain about 26,000 clones, 80% to 90% of them singletons. Sequencing used CD8+ T cells from peripheral blood mononuclear cells, obtained in the second trimester of pregnancy. The origin of the receptors is a female donor with multiple sclerosis, enrolled in a pregnancy study.

This chain links TRBV2 with TRBJ2-7; D perhaps matches TRBD1 (5 bases). The length of the CDR3 is 12 residues. The V end lost 8 bases, the J end lost 2 bases, and 10 bases lay between the germline ends. CDR1 is SNHLY and CDR2 is FYNNEI in the germline V gene. The CDR3 loop reads CASVQGAYEQYF. The DNA of the CDR3 is TGTGCCAGCGTTCAAGGGGCCTACGAGCAGTACTTC.

The chain uses TRBV5-1 and TRBJ1-1; D remains unclear. Per germline, CDR1 SGHRS and CDR2 YFSETQ. The CDR3 runs to 16 residues. V was cut by 1 base and J by 4 bases, with 17 bases left in between. The CDR3 spells CASSLSEEEVRTEAFF. The CDR3 nucleotides are TGCGCCAGCAGCTTGAGTGAGGAGGAAGTTCGCACTGAAGCTTTCTTT.

The chain is built from TRBV4-1 and TRBJ2-3; weak D call: TRBD2 (6 bases). The germline gives CDR1 MGHRA, CDR2 YSYEKL. The CDR3 sequence is 16 residues long. The ends were cut back, 4 bases at V and 0 bases at J, with 14 bases in the middle. DNA of the CDR3: TGCGCCAGCAGCCCGGGACTCTTTATTAGCACAGATACGCAGTATTTT. Translated, it gives CASSPGLFISTDTQYF.

The V call is TRBV2, the J call TRBJ2-7; 10 bases are shared with TRBD2. The CDR3 is made up of 17 amino acids. Germline-derived CDR1 and CDR2 are SNHLY and FYNNEI. V trimming: 6 bases; J trimming: 1 base; junction bases outside the gene matches: 12. This chain's CDR3 is CASRGLGLAELSYEQYF. The CDR3 coding sequence is TGTGCCAGCAGGGGGTTAGGACTAGCGGAGCTTTCCTACGAGCAGTACTTC.

The chain is built from TRBV10-3 and TRBJ2-7; 8 positions match TRBD2. V lost 4 bases, J lost 5 bases, and 7 bases stayed unmatched. The CDR3 is 14 residues long. Germline CDR1 ENHRY, CDR2 SYGVKD. In DNA form, the CDR3 reads TGTGCCATCAGTGGGCGGGAGGCCTTCGACGAGCAGTACTTC. This gives the protein CAISGREAFDEQYF.

The chain couples TRBV5-6 to TRBJ2-7; a possible D gene is TRBD2 (6 bases). Trimming took 3 bases from V and 9 from J, leaving 10 bases between them. The CDR3 covers 11 residues. Per germline, CDR1 SGHDT and CDR2 YYEEEE. The CDR3 loop is CASSWGDRQYF. In nucleotides, the CDR3 is TGTGCCAGCAGCTGGGGGGATCGGCAGTACTTC.

The V gene is TRBV4-1, the J gene TRBJ1-5; TRBD1 aligns across 11 bases. The CDR3 is 17 amino acids. Germline CDR1 reads MGHRA; CDR2 reads YSYEKL. With V trimmed by 0 bases and J by 6 bases, 7 bases remained unmatched. This CDR3 is CASSQEGTGGFFQPQHF. The CDR3, as DNA: TGCGCCAGCAGCCAAGAGGGGACAGGGGGATTCTTTCAGCCCCAGCATTTT.

The chain couples TRBV9 to TRBJ2-1, with 9 bases matching TRBD2. The CDR3 extends over 16 amino acids. V gave up 4 bases and J gave up 2 bases; unmatched junction bases: 7. Per germline, CDR1 SGDLS and CDR2 YYNGEE. CDR3: CASSPFLAGTYNEQFF. DNA of the CDR3: TGTGCCAGCAGCCCATTCCTAGCGGGGACCTACAATGAGCAGTTCTTC.

This rearrangement joins TRBV4-1 to TRBJ1-1; weak D call: TRBD1 (6 bases). The CDR3 consists of 15 residues. From germline, CDR1 is MGHRA and CDR2 YSYEKL. V lost 1 base, J lost 6 bases, and 15 bases lay in between. The CDR3 sequence: CASSQGGGGVAEAFF. In nucleotides, the CDR3 is TGCGCCAGCAGCCAAGGGGGGGGCGGGGTGGCTGAAGCTTTCTTT.

J is TRBJ1-2 and V is TRBV7-2; the match to TRBD1 covers 11 bases. CDR1 and CDR2 from the germline V gene are SGHTA and FQGNSA. With V trimmed by 3 bases and J by 0 bases, 6 bases remained unmatched. CDR3 length: 17 residues. CDR3 in DNA: TGTGCCAGCAGCTTGAGGACAGGGGGCGAAACTAACTATGGCTACACCTTC. Residues: CASSLRTGGETNYGYTF.

The chain is built from TRBV6-6 and TRBJ2-1, with 11 bases matching TRBD2. Trimming cost V 5 bases and J 5 bases; bases outside gene matches: 8. CDR1 and CDR2 (germline): MNHNY, SVGAGI (reference sequence). CDR3 length: 16 amino acids. The CDR3 region has the DNA TGTGCCAGCAGTCCGAGACTAGCGGGGCAGAACAATGAGCAGTTCTTC. Protein: CASSPRLAGQNNEQFF.

The chain links TRBV29-1 to TRBJ2-1; TRBD2 might be the D (6 bases). The CDR3 has 12 amino acids. CDR1 and CDR2 (germline): SQVTM, ANQGSEA. Deletions cut 8 bases from V and 6 bases from J, with 14 bases between. CDR3 in DNA: TGCAGCCCGATGACTAGGCGCAATGAGCAGTTCTTC. The encoded protein is CSPMTRRNEQFF.

The CDR3 loop is CASSSWEGGDTQYF. DNA for the CDR3: TGTGCCAGCAGCTCTTGGGAGGGTGGAGATACGCAGTATTTT. The V and J genes are TRBV7-9 and TRBJ2-3; TRBD2 aligns across 7 bases. Germline V gives CDR1 SEHNR, CDR2 FQNEAQ (reference sequence). Trimming cost V 4 bases and J 5 bases; bases outside gene matches: 6. The CDR3 extends over 14 amino acids.

The rearrangement joins TRBV7-9 to TRBJ2-7; 12 bases are shared with TRBD1. The CDR3 covers 13 residues. Looked up from germline, CDR1 is SEHNR and CDR2 is FQNEAQ (reference sequence). J gave up 10 bases and V 8 bases, and 9 bases lay outside the gene matches. CDR3 amino acids: CASSGTGGAEQYF. The CDR3 DNA is TGTGCCAGCTCCGGGACAGGGGGCGCGGAACAGTACTTC.

The V gene is TRBV27, the J gene TRBJ2-1; no clear D. The V end was cut by 2 bases, the J end by 1 base, with 9 bases between. This CDR3 comprises 15 residues. Germline-derived CDR1 and CDR2 are MNHEY and SMNVEV (reference sequence). The CDR3 bases are TGTGCCAGCAGTTTAGGTACAGTTTCCTACAATGAGCAGTTCTTC. Translating gives CASSLGTVSYNEQFF.

The V and J genes are TRBV19 and TRBJ2-7; 7 nucleotides line up with TRBD1. The CDR3 is made up of 13 amino acids. CDR1 is LNHDA, CDR2 SQIVND, per germline (reference sequence). V dropped 6 bases and J dropped 2; count of bases not matched to a gene: 4. The CDR3 bases are TGTGCCAGTAGCTTCGGACAGGCCTACGAGCAGTACTTC. It is translated as CASSFGQAYEQYF.